These 9 T cell receptor beta chains share one sample of origin, sequenced in a study of T cell changes during pregnancy in multiple sclerosis (dated by TCRdb to between 2018 and 2021). Receptors were amplified or captured by the immunoSEQ multiplex PCR assay. TCRdb took over this immuneACCESS table, retaining in-frame rearrangements with V and J assigned. Such tables are incomplete; in checked studies, under half of the missing clones stem from an unresolved V gene, and the remainder is unexplained. This sample has over 45,000 clones in its table, and around 90% of those were observed once. Together, the top ten hold under 2% of the sample. The sample was peripheral blood, taken in the first trimester of pregnancy. The origin of the receptors is a female donor with multiple sclerosis, enrolled in a pregnancy study.

The chain couples TRBV9 to TRBJ2-3, with D possibly matching TRBD1 (6 bases). Between the trimmed V and J ends, which lost 3 bases and 2 bases, there was a span of 19 bases. Germline V gives CDR1 SGDLS, CDR2 YYNGEE. The CDR3 is 17 residues long. The CDR3 DNA reads as TGTGCCAGCAGCGCGACCCTACTCAGGGGAAACACAGATACGCAGTATTTT. Its translation is CASSATLLRGNTDTQYF.

The chain links TRBV5-6 to TRBJ2-5; D unresolved. The germline V and J ends were trimmed by 1 base and 5 bases, with 3 bases remaining between them. CDR3 length: 11 residues. Germline CDR1 reads SGHDT; CDR2 reads YYEEEE. The CDR3 DNA follows: TGTGCCAGCAGCTTGCGGGAGACCCAGTACTTC. This gives the protein CASSLRETQYF.

The chain combines TRBV6-4 with TRBJ1-1; D perhaps matches TRBD1 (6 bases). Germline-derived CDR1 and CDR2 are MRHNA and SNTAGT. V was cut by 6 bases and J by 7 bases, with 21 bases left in between. The CDR3 sequence is 15 residues long. CDR3 sequence (DNA): TGTGCCAGCAGGGACAGAGACGTAGCTGTTAATGAAGCTTTCTTT. Its translation is CASRDRDVAVNEAFF.

V usage is TRBV5-1 and J usage is TRBJ1-6; 8 positions match TRBD1. This CDR3 contains 14 residues. Germline V gene sequence: CDR1 SGHRS, CDR2 YFSETQ. V gave up 4 bases and J gave up 7 bases; unmatched junction bases: 4. Here the CDR3 reads CASSRTGRNSPLHF. CDR3 in DNA: TGCGCCAGCAGCCGGACAGGGAGGAATTCACCCCTCCACTTT. Complete variable domain (other parts from reference TRBV5-1 and TRBJ1-6): KAGVTQTPRYLIKTRGQQVTLSCSPISGHRSVSWYQQTPGQGLQFLFEYFSETQRNKGNFPGRFSGRQFSNSRSEMNVSTLELGDSALYLCASSRTGRNSPLHFGNGTRLTVT.

This chain links TRBV27 with TRBJ2-7; 8 bases match TRBD1. The V and J ends lost 2 bases and 12 bases, in that order; junction bases with no gene match: 12. The CDR3 loop spans 14 amino acids. Germline assignment: CDR1 MNHEY and CDR2 SMNVEV (reference sequence). The CDR3 coding sequence is TGTGCCAGCAGTTTAAGGCAGGGGGCGTCCGCCCCGTACTTC. Encoded protein: CASSLRQGASAPYF.

The rearrangement uses TRBV27 and TRBJ2-1, with TRBD2 identical over 10 bases. Trimming removed 6 bases from V and 8 bases from J; junction bases left unmatched: 10. Germline V gene data show CDR1 as MNHEY and CDR2 as SMNVEV (reference sequence). CDR3 length equals 15 residues. The CDR3 spells CASSPLAGVFDEQFF. CDR3 coding DNA: TGTGCCAGCAGCCCCCTAGCGGGGGTTTTCGATGAGCAGTTCTTC.

This chain joins TRBV4-1 and TRBJ2-7, with D possibly matching TRBD1 (5 bases). Trimming left V 3 bases short and J 6 bases short, with 18 bases between. This CDR3 region has 15 residues. The germline V gene encodes CDR1 MGHRA and CDR2 YSYEKL. CDR3: CASSQHRTLNSEQYF. The CDR3 bases are TGCGCCAGCAGCCAGCACAGGACGCTGAACTCCGAGCAGTACTTC.

The chain is built from TRBV5-5 and TRBJ2-7; D may be TRBD1 (6 bases). V lost 1 base and J lost 4, with 15 bases in between. This CDR3 region has 15 residues. Germline V gene data show CDR1 as SGHKS and CDR2 as YYEKEE (reference sequence). In nucleotides, the CDR3 is TGTGCCAGCAGCTTGAATGGTGTAAGGGGGTACGAGCAGTACTTC. The encoded protein is CASSLNGVRGYEQYF.

This chain links TRBV11-2 with TRBJ1-1; 10 positions agree with TRBD1. The germline V gene encodes CDR1 SGHAT and CDR2 FQNNGV. The CDR3 is made up of 15 amino acids. V trimming: 2 bases; J trimming: 6 bases; junction bases outside the gene matches: 6. The CDR3 nucleotides read TGTGCCAGCAGCTTATCGGGACAGGGGTGGTCTGAAGCTTTCTTT. Translating it yields CASSLSGQGWSEAFF.